Following are 15 T cell receptor beta chains from one sample sequenced in a study of tumor and adjacent non-tumor tissue in lung cancer. This sample's RNA came from whole unsorted tissue. TCRbeta libraries were built with three rounds of nested PCR, modified from ARM-PCR. TCRdb reprocessed the multiplex PCR reads via MiXCR and lists one record per CDR3 protein. Among under 95,000 distinct CDR3 sequences, roughly 70% were seen once, and the ten largest hold approximately 16%. Specimen: lung tumor tissue. The receptors were gathered from a man aged 60 to 75 with non-small cell lung cancer.

This chain connects TRBV29-1 to TRBJ2-1, with 7 bases identical to TRBD2. Germline CDR1 SQVTM, CDR2 ANQGSEA. The J segment lost 3 bases and the V segment lost 3 bases, leaving 2 bases of the junction unmatched. The CDR3 loop spans 13 amino acids. CDR3: CSVETGGYNEQFF. The CDR3 bases are TGCAGCGTTGAGACGGGGGGCTACAATGAGCAGTTCTTC.

A few counts support this clonotype. A much bigger clone sits one base away, suggesting this may be a read error. The chain recombines TRBV11-3 with TRBJ2-3; no definite D call. Germline V lookup: CDR1 SGHNT, CDR2 YENEEA. The CDR3 loop spans 14 amino acids. The DNA for the CDR3 is TGTGCCAGCAGCTCAAGGATTAGCTCGGATACGCAGTGTTTT. It codes for CASSSRISSDTQCF.

A remark on this clonotype: One end of the junction does not line up with germline, which may come from a read error. This chain uses TRBV24-1 with TRBJ1-5, with 9 nucleotides matching TRBD1. In germline, CDR1 is KGHDR, CDR2 SFDVKD. The CDR3 sequence is 16 residues long. The CDR3 sequence is CTTSEGQGVANQPQHF. The CDR3 region has the DNA TGTACCACCAGTGAGGGACAGGGAGTGGCTAATCAGCCCCAGCATTTT.

As concerns this clonotype: One end of the junction is discordant with germline, which a read error may explain. The DNA of the CDR3 is TGCAGCACCGGACCCAGTTCAGAGACCCATTACTTC. It translates to CSTGPSSETHYF. V gene TRBV29-1 combines with J gene TRBJ2-5; D unclear. CDR3 length equals 12 residues. Germline CDR1 SQVTM, CDR2 ANQGSEA. Based on the CDR3 plus reference TRBV29-1 and TRBJ2-5, the full variable domain is SAVISQKPSRDICQRGTSLTIQCQVDSQVTMMFWYRQQPGQSLTLIATANQGSEATYESGFVIDKFPISRPNLTFSTLTVSNMSPEDSSIYLCSTGPSSETHYFGPGTRLLVL.

The chain links TRBV6-1 to TRBJ1-5; 9 nucleotides agree with TRBD1. The germline V gene has CDR1 MNHNS and CDR2 SASEGT. This CDR3 spans 19 amino acids. V was pared by 7 bases and J by 12 bases, with 28 bases of the junction left unmatched. CDR3 region: CASNPLGGQGLVSNQLQHF. The CDR3 nucleotides read TGTGCCAGCAACCCCCTAGGAGGACAGGGGTTGGTTAGCAATCAACTCCAGCATTTT.

A remark on this clonotype: This sequence may be a read error, since a much larger clone differs from it by one base. The chain combines TRBV13 with TRBJ2-6; possible D gene TRBD1, 7 bases. This CDR3 region has 18 residues. V lost 5 bases, J lost 0 bases, and 17 bases lay in between. The germline gives CDR1 PRHDT, CDR2 FYEKMQ (reference sequence). CDR3 bases: TGTGCCAGCAGCAACCGGAGGGGGACAGTCTCTGGGGCCAACGTCCTGACTTTC. This gives the protein CASSNRRGTVSGANVLTF.

A remark on this clonotype: A much more abundant neighbour one base away suggests this may be a read error. This rearrangement joins TRBV20-1 to TRBJ2-1; 10 nucleotides align to TRBD2. V dropped 1 base and J dropped 4; count of bases not matched to a gene: 4. This CDR3 region has 15 residues. Germline V gene sequence: CDR1 DFQATT, CDR2 SNEGSKA (reference sequence). This chain's CDR3 is CSARAASGRYNEQFF. For the CDR3, the DNA is TGCAGTGCTAGAGCTGCTAGCGGGAGATACAATGAGCAGTTCTTC.

Many counts were recorded for this clonotype. The rearrangement joins TRBV6-1 to TRBJ1-5; possible D gene TRBD1, 6 bases. The CDR3 contains 16 residues. The ends were cut back, 5 bases at V and 0 bases at J, with 14 bases in the middle. CDR1 and CDR2 (germline): MNHNS, SASEGT. The CDR3 DNA follows: TGTGCCAGCAGTCAACAGGGTGTGTATAGCAATCAGCCCCAGCATTTT. Its protein product is CASSQQGVYSNQPQHF.

This clonotype was recorded at least ten times. V is TRBV6-2 or TRBV6-3 and J is TRBJ2-1; TRBD2 agrees at 14 bases. Germline lookup yields CDR1 MNHEY and CDR2 SVGEGT. With V trimmed by 4 bases and J by 8 bases, 7 bases remained unmatched. The CDR3 is 16 amino acids. The CDR3 DNA is TGTGCCAGCAGTTGGGGACTAGCGGGAGTTTTCTATGAGCAGTTCTTC. Its protein product is CASSWGLAGVFYEQFF.

As for this clonotype: No conserved phenylalanine or tryptophan ends this CDR3, so it is likely a read error. The limits of the CDR3 on the DNA are not certain, so only TCRdb's listed CDR3 is given. This chain uses TRBV11-3 with TRBJ2-1. The CDR3 has 15 residues if both end residues are counted. CDR1 and CDR2 from the germline V gene are SGHNT and YENEEA. The CDR3 is CASSLRQGSYIEEFS.

In regard to this clonotype: One junction end does not reproduce the germline sequence, and a read error may be involved. The CDR3 DNA sequence: TGCGCCAGCGGCCAAGAAGTGGGTGTCGCTGGGGGTTACAATGAGCAATTCTTC. Translated: CASGQEVGVAGGYNEQFF. The chain has TRBV4-1 and TRBJ2-1; D is possibly TRBD1 or TRBD2 (5 bases each). Germline CDR1 reads MGHRA; CDR2 reads YSYEKL. CDR3 length: 18 residues.

On this clonotype: An end of the junction does not agree with germline; a read error may underlie this. The V and J genes are TRBV29-1 and TRBJ2-7, with a weak D call TRBD2 (5 bases). Germline V lookup: CDR1 SQVTM, CDR2 ANQGSEA. The length of the CDR3 is 12 residues. The CDR3 reads CSVEEAIYEQYF. The CDR3 DNA follows: TGTAGCGTTGAAGAAGCCATCTACGAGCAGTACTTC.

This clonotype was seen only a few times. The chain uses TRBV20-1 and TRBJ2-1; the match to TRBD2 covers 7 bases. The ends lost 5 bases at V and 5 bases at J; junction bases unmatched: 12. CDR1 is DFQATT, CDR2 SNEGSKA, per germline (reference sequence). The CDR3 is made up of 15 amino acids. CDR3 in amino acids: CSAGPSVAGNNEQFF. CDR3 DNA sequence: TGCAGTGCTGGGCCCTCGGTAGCGGGTAACAATGAGCAGTTCTTC.

Remarks on this clonotype: A junction end diverges from the germline sequence, so it may reflect a read error. V is TRBV4-3 and J is TRBJ1-1; D call uncertain. Per germline, CDR1 LGHNA and CDR2 YSLEER. This CDR3 contains 14 residues. For the CDR3, the DNA is TGCGCCAGCAGCCAAGAAGCGGTGAACATTGAAGCTTCCTTT. Protein product: CASSQEAVNIEASF.

Concerning this clonotype: At one end the junction does not follow the germline gene, possibly because of a read error. V gene TRBV5-1 combines with J gene TRBJ1-1; D unresolved. Germline CDR1 is SGHRS and CDR2 is YFSETQ. The CDR3 covers 16 residues. This CDR3 is CASSFDSASSLSEAFF. DNA of the CDR3: TGTGCCAGCAGCTTTGATTCGGCATCTTCCTTGTCTGAAGCTTTCTTT.